One and the same sample provided the 14 T cell receptor beta chains below, sequenced in a study of blood T cells in healthy people across ages. Combining a sample-barcoded 5' primer with a J-beta primer mix, a second PCR ran for roughly 7 to 12 cycles. TCRdb reanalysed the 5' RACE reads using MiXCR and keeps one entry per CDR3 protein. In the table there are about 560,000 distinct CDR3 sequences, about 27% of which are singletons. The same sample was also used in a study of T cells of mothers and their children.

Sequencing input: blood. The receptors here all came from a boy aged 2 to 9 in good health.

This clonotype has just a few counts. The junction departs from germline at one end; a sequencing error may be responsible. This chain links TRBV7-8 with TRBJ2-3; D uncertain. Germline-derived CDR1 and CDR2 are SGHVS and FQNEAQ. This CDR3 region has 13 residues. The CDR3 here is CASSPIDTDTLYF. In nucleotides, the CDR3 is TGTGCCAGCAGCCCGATAGACACAGATACGCTGTATTTT.

This clonotype has just a few counts. J is TRBJ1-5 and V is TRBV6-2 or TRBV6-3; D gene uncertain. There are 15 residues in the CDR3. The V gene lost 2 bases and the J gene lost 0 bases, with 8 bases spanning the gap. Germline V CDR1 and CDR2: MNHEY, SVGEGT. The chain's CDR3 is CASSYGQNSNQPQHF. In nucleotides, the CDR3 is TGTGCCAGCAGTTACGGTCAAAATAGCAATCAGCCCCAGCATTTT.

This clonotype has only a few counts. The genes are TRBV5-6 and TRBJ2-5; D not certain. The CDR3 length is 13 residues. Germline CDR1 SGHDT, CDR2 YYEEEE. Trimming shortened V by 4 bases and J by 2 bases, and 9 bases separated the two germline ends. The CDR3 nucleotides read TGTGCCAGCAGCCGCCTGAGACAAGAGACCCAGTACTTC. Protein product: CASSRLRQETQYF.

The chain recombines TRBV27 with TRBJ2-3; weak D call: TRBD2 (7 bases). V was clipped by 6 bases and J by 11 bases, with 24 bases between them. This CDR3 region has 15 residues. Looked up from germline, CDR1 is MNHEY and CDR2 is SMNVEV (reference sequence). The CDR3 nucleotides read TGTGCCAGCAGGCCCGGACTTGCGGGGGAAGGGGGGCAGTATTTT. It yields the protein CASRPGLAGEGGQYF.

The chain uses TRBV30 and TRBJ2-4; D could derive from TRBD1 or TRBD2 (5 bases each). The CDR3 loop spans 20 amino acids. Trimming removed 1 base from V and 1 base from J, with 26 bases in between. Germline CDR1 reads GTSNPN; CDR2 reads SVGIG (reference sequence). Here the CDR3 DNA reads TGTGCCTGGAGTGCCCCTCCGGGTTTGTGGGGGAAAGCGGCCAAAAACATTCAGTACTTC. Translated: CAWSAPPGLWGKAAKNIQYF.

The chain employs TRBV27 and TRBJ2-5, with a tentative D call TRBD2 (6 bases). The DNA end is a closer match to TRBJ2-7, so the J assignment may be wrong. This CDR3 spans 14 amino acids. From germline, CDR1 is MNHEY and CDR2 SMNVEV (reference sequence). The CDR3 spells CASSFSAGTLEQYF. In DNA form, the CDR3 reads TGTGCCAGCAGTTTTTCGGCAGGGACTCTCGAGCAGTACTTC.

The chain uses TRBV3-1 and TRBJ2-5, with 10 positions matching TRBD2. The CDR3 is 15 amino acids. Trimming removed 6 bases from V and 4 bases from J; junction bases left unmatched: 8. Germline V gene sequence: CDR1 LGHDT, CDR2 YNNKEL (reference sequence). CDR3 DNA: TGTGCCAGCAGTCCGCTAGCGGGGGATCGAGAGACCCAGTACTTC. It is translated as CASSPLAGDRETQYF.

The chain couples TRBV3-1 to TRBJ2-7, with TRBD2 matching 14 bases. The DNA matches TRBJ2-1 better at its end, which makes the J call doubtful. Germline loops: CDR1 LGHDT, CDR2 YNNKEL (reference sequence). The CDR3 spans 16 residues. Here the CDR3 reads CASSPEGLAGVYEQFF. Written as DNA, the CDR3 is TGTGCCAGCAGCCCCGAGGGACTAGCGGGAGTATATGAGCAGTTCTTC.

The CDR3 loop reads CSAREGGKDEQFF. In DNA, the CDR3 is TGCAGTGCTAGAGAGGGGGGTAAGGATGAGCAGTTCTTC. The chain links TRBV20-1 to TRBJ2-5; possible D gene TRBD2, 6 bases. The DNA end favors TRBJ2-1, so the J call may be wrong. Germline V gene sequence: CDR1 DFQATT, CDR2 SNEGSKA (reference sequence). This CDR3 spans 13 amino acids.

The rearrangement joins TRBV29-1 to TRBJ1-6; 11 nucleotides align to TRBD1. This CDR3 has 13 amino acids. From germline, CDR1 is SQVTM and CDR2 ANQGSEA. Trimming at V came to 6 bases and at J to 9 bases, leaving 4 bases not matched to a gene. The CDR3 loop is CSVGQGAGSPLHF. The CDR3 DNA follows: TGCAGCGTAGGACAGGGGGCAGGTTCACCCCTCCACTTT.

This clonotype has just a few counts. The rearrangement joins TRBV5-6 to TRBJ1-3; no reliable D call. CDR1 and CDR2 from the germline V gene are SGHDT and YYEEEE. CDR3 length: 15 amino acids. Between the trimmed V and J ends, which lost 1 base and 2 bases, there was a span of 10 bases. The CDR3 protein is CASSLWTGPGNTIYF. The CDR3 region has the DNA TGTGCCAGCAGCTTGTGGACGGGCCCTGGAAACACCATATATTTT.

Details on this clonotype: As the CDR3 is not closed by the conserved phenylalanine or tryptophan, this likely results from a read error. The limits of the CDR3 on the DNA are not certain, so only TCRdb's listed CDR3 is given. The rearrangement links TRBV7-2 to TRBJ2-5; the table gives TRBD1 as D, unverified against the DNA. Per the germline V gene, CDR1 is SGHTA and CDR2 is FQGNSA. From its first to its last residue, the CDR3 has 19 amino acids. The CDR3 loop is CASSLTAWGQGRHGYTFGS.

This clonotype was detected a few times. This sequence joins TRBV20-1 and TRBJ1-2; D not resolved. Germline lookup yields CDR1 DFQATT and CDR2 SNEGSKA (reference sequence). V was trimmed by 0 bases and J by 7 bases, leaving 6 bases between them. The CDR3 has 11 residues. The CDR3 loop is CSAREVSGYTF. The CDR3 DNA follows: TGCAGTGCTAGAGAGGTTTCTGGCTACACCTTC.

This clonotype was observed a handful of times. This sequence joins TRBV14 and TRBJ2-7, with TRBD2 matching 8 bases. Germline CDR1 and CDR2: SGHDN and FVKESK. J lost 7 bases, V lost 0 bases, and 8 bases had no gene match. There are 15 residues in the CDR3. The CDR3 region is CASSQEGTSPLEQYF. The CDR3 DNA follows: TGTGCCAGCAGCCAAGAAGGGACTAGTCCCCTTGAGCAGTACTTC.